This T cell receptor (beta chain) was found in a study of blood T cell repertoires in COVID-19. Study information: In each case, the material was cDNA or gDNA derived from T cells, B-cell-depleted T cells, or PBMCs.

The CDR3 totals 13 residues. V gave up 2 bases and J gave up 8 bases, with 10 bases separating them. Sequenced by immunoSEQ multiplex PCR; TCRdb stores in-frame clones only, minus some. This sample has 150,000 to 200,000 clones, with 70% to 80% found just once. The sequence was obtained from a man in his 60s with acute or convalescent COVID-19. The chain couples TRBV12-3 or TRBV12-4 to TRBJ2-1; TRBD2 might be the D (5 bases). The sequenced material came from peripheral blood. DNA for the CDR3: TGTGCCAGCAGTTTACGGGGTAGCGATGAGCAGTTCTTC. Protein sequence: CASSLRGSDEQFF.